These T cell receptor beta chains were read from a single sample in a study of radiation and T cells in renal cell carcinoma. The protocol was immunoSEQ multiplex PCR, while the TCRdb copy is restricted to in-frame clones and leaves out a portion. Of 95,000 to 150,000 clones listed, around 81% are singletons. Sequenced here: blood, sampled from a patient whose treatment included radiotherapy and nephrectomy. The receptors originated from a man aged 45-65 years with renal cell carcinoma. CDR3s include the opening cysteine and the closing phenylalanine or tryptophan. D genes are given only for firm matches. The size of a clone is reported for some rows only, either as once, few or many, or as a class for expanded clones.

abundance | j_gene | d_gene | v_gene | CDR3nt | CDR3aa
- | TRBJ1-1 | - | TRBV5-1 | TGCGCCAGCAGCAAGGACGGCTTGAACACTGAAGCTTTCTTT | CASSKDGLNTEAFF
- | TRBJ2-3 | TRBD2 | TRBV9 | TGTGCCAGCAGCGTAGATCCCACTAGCGGGGAAGAAGATACGCAGTATTTT | CASSVDPTSGEEDTQYF
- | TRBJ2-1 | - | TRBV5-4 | TGTGCCAGCAGCCCGTGGACGGATTACAATGAGCAGTTCTTC | CASSPWTDYNEQFF
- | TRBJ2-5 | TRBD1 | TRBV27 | TGTGCCAGCAGTTCTCCCGGGACAGCGCAAGAGACCCAGTACTTC | CASSSPGTAQETQYF
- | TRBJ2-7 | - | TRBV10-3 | TGTGCCATCAGTGAGTGGGGTTACGAGCAGTACTTC | CAISEWGYEQYF
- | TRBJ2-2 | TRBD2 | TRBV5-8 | TGTGCCAGCAGCTTGGAGGGACTAGCTTTCTCGCGGGCCGGGGAGCTGTTTTTT | CASSLEGLAFSRAGELFF
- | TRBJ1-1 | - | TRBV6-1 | TGTGCCAGCAGTGAAAGGCTTCCCGGGGTGAACACTGAAGCTTTCTTT | CASSERLPGVNTEAFF
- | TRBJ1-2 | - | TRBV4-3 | TGCGCCAGCAGCCAAGATGTTACGCGAACTGTCTTTTTTTTTGGCTACACCTTC | CASSQDVTRTVFFFGYTF
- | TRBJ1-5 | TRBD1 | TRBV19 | TGTGCCAGTAGTCCCCGGGACAGGGGGTCAGGTCAGCCCCAGCATTTT | CASSPRDRGSGQPQHF
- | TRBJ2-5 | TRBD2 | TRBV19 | TGTGCCAGTAGTTCGGGCGGGAGTCCCTGGGAGACCCAGTACTTC | CASSSGGSPWETQYF
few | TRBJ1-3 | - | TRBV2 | TGTGCCAGCAGTGAGAGGGCTGGAAACACCATATATTTT | CASSERAGNTIYF
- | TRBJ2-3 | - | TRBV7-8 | TGTGCCAGCAGCACCAATACAGATACGCAGTATTTT | CASSTNTDTQYF
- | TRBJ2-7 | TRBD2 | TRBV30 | TGTGCCTGGAGCGAACTAGCGCTCGAGCAGTACTTC | CAWSELALEQYF
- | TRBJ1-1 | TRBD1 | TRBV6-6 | TGTGCCAGCAGTTACTCGAGGCACAGGGGCACTGAAGCTTTCTTT | CASSYSRHRGTEAFF
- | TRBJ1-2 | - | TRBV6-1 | TGTGCCAGCAGTGAGGTCGGCAGGGGCTATGGCTACACCTTC | CASSEVGRGYGYTF
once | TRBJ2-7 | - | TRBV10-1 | TGCGCCAGCAGTGAGTCAGGGGACATCGAGCAGTACTTC | CASSESGDIEQYF
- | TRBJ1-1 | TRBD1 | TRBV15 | TGTGCCACCAGCAGAGCTGGGACAGGGTTTCTCTCTGAAGCTTTCTTT | CATSRAGTGFLSEAFF
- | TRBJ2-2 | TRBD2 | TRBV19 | TGTGCCAGTAGTCTTAGCGGGGGAACGAACACCGGGGAGCTGTTTTTT | CASSLSGGTNTGELFF
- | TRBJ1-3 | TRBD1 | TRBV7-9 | TGTGCCAGCAGCTTGGGACAGGGAGGAAACACCATATATTTT | CASSLGQGGNTIYF
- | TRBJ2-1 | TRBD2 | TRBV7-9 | TGTGCCAGCAGCTTAGTAGCGGGCAGCTACAATGAGCAGTTCTTC | CASSLVAGSYNEQFF
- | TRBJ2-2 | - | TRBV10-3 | TGTGCCATCTGGAGGAACACCGGGGAGCTGTTTTTT | CAIWRNTGELFF
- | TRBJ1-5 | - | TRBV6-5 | TGTGCCAGCAGTTACCGCGCGGATAGCAATCAGCCCCAGCATTTT | CASSYRADSNQPQHF
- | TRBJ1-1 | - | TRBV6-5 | TGTGCCAGCACTAGGACGCTAAACACTGAAGCTTTCTTT | CASTRTLNTEAFF
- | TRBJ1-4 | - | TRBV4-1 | TGCGCCAGCAGCCAAGATCGAATAGGGGGAGACGAAAAACTGTTTTTT | CASSQDRIGGDEKLFF
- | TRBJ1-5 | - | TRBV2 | TGTGCCAGCAGTGAAAGGGTCAGCAATCAGCCCCAGCATTTT | CASSERVSNQPQHF
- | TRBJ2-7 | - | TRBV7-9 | TGTGCCAGCAGCTTATTCTCTTACGAGCAGTACTTC | CASSLFSYEQYF
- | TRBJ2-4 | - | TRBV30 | TGTGCCTGGTCCGGCAAAAACATTCAGTACTTC | CAWSGKNIQYF
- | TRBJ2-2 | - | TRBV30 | TGTGCCTGGAGTGTAGGGCAGGTCACCGGGGAGCTGTTTTTT | CAWSVGQVTGELFF
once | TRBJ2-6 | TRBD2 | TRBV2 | TGTGCCAGCAGGATAGCGGGAGTTGGGGCCAACGTCCTGACTTTC | CASRIAGVGANVLTF
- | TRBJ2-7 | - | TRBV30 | TGTGCCTGGAACCCAGGGAACTCCTACGAGCAGTACTTC | CAWNPGNSYEQYF
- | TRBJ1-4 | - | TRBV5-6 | TGTGCCAGCAGCTTCCTCCGGACTCCGGCCGGGGAAAAACTGTTTTTT | CASSFLRTPAGEKLFF
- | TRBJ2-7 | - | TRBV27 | TGTGCCAGCAGTTCCGGTAGTTCCGTTCACGAGCAGTACTTC | CASSSGSSVHEQYF
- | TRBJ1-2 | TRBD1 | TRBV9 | TGTGCCAGCAGTCCTTACCCGGGACAGGGTAAATATCGGTATGGCTACACCTTC | CASSPYPGQGKYRYGYTF
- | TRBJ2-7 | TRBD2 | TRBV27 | TGTGCCAGCAGCCCCGGGACTAGCGGTACTTACGAGCAGTACTTC | CASSPGTSGTYEQYF
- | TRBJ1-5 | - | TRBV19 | TGTGCCAGTACAACAACGTCGGGGGCCAATCAGCCCCAGCATTTT | CASTTTSGANQPQHF
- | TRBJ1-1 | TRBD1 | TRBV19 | TGTGCCAGTAGTATGGCTTCGGACAGGGGTCGGACTGAAGCTTTCTTT | CASSMASDRGRTEAFF
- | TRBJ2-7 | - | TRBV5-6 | TGTGCCAGCAGCTTCGATAGATACGAGCAGTACTTC | CASSFDRYEQYF
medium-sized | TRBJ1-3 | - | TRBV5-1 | TGCGCCAGCAGCTCCACAGGGTCTGGAAACACCATATATTTT | CASSSTGSGNTIYF
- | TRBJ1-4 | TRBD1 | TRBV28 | TGTGCCAGCAGCCCGACAGGGGGCAGTGAAAAACTGTTTTTT | CASSPTGGSEKLFF
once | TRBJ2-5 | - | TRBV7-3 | TGTGCCAGCAGCTTAAGACCAGCGTCCCAAGAGACCCAGTACTTC | CASSLRPASQETQYF
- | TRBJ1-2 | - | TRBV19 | TGTGCCAGTAGTATTCAGGGCGCTAACTATGGCTACACCTTC | CASSIQGANYGYTF
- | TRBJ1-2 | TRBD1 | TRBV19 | TGTGCCAGTAGTATCCTTACCCGACAGGGCTACTATGGCTACACCTTC | CASSILTRQGYYGYTF
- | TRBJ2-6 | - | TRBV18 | TGTGCCAGCTCACCATTACGCTCTGGGGCCAACGTCCTGACTTTC | CASSPLRSGANVLTF
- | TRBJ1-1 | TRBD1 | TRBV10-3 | TGTGCCATCAGCGACAGGGGTGACACTGAAGCTTTCTTT | CAISDRGDTEAFF
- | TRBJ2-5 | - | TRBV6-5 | TGTGCCAGCAGTACGGGGATAGGATGGGAGGAGACCCAGTACTTC | CASSTGIGWEETQYF
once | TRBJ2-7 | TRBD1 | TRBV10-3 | TGTGCCATCAGTGGAAGACAGGGAGTTTACGAGCAGTACTTC | CAISGRQGVYEQYF
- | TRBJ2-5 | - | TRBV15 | TGTGCCACCAGCCCGGGCGGCAAGGAGACCCAGTACTTC | CATSPGGKETQYF
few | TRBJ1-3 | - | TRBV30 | TGTGCCTGGAGTAAAAGGGACTGGGCCTCTGGAAACACCATATATTTT | CAWSKRDWASGNTIYF
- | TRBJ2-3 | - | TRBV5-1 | TGCGCCAGCACCGCGGGACGGCCCACAGATACGCAGTATTTT | CASTAGRPTDTQYF
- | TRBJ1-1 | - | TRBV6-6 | TGTGCCAGCAGTCCTCAGGGGACCACTGAAGCTTTCTTT | CASSPQGTTEAFF